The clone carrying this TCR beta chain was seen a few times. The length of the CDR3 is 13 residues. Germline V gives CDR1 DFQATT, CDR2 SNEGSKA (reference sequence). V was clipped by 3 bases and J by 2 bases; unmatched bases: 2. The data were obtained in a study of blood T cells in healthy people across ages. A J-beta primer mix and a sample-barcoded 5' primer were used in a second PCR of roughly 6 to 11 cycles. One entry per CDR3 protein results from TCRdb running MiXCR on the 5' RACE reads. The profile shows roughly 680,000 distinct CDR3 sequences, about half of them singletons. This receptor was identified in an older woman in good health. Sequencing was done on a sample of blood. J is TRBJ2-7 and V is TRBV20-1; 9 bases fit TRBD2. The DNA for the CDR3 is TGCAGTGCTAGGGCTAGCGGGACCTACGAGCAGTACTTC. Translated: CSARASGTYEQYF.